This T cell receptor (beta chain) was sequenced for a study of pediatric ulcerative colitis (dated by TCRdb to between 2018 and 2021). With regard to the full study: Of the ulcerative colitis patients, seven had pancolitis and two had left-sided colitis, and histology in every patient was consistent with ulcerative colitis. From under 10 newly diagnosed, treatment-naive pediatric ulcerative colitis patients and four non-IBD control children, paired blood and rectal samples were collected. Using the Pediatric Ulcerative Colitis Activity Index, a couple of patients were classed as having mild disease, several as having moderate disease and three as having acute severe colitis.

Through the immunoSEQ TRB Survey service, multiplex V and J primers were used to amplify rearranged CDR3 beta regions from genomic DNA. To keep depth equal across samples, survey-level sequencing depth of up to 500,000 reads per sample was applied. Libraries were purified, pooled and sequenced on Illumina technology. The published analysis was carried out like this. Productive clonality, sample overlap, pairwise scatters, CDR3 beta length, V/D/J gene usage and productiveness were all assessed with the immunoSEQ online tools. Calculated diversity was the number of unique rearrangements divided by total templates times 100; Shannon and Simpson indices were also computed. For principal component analysis, Z-score normalized data were analyzed with the R prcomp function and the ggbiplot package. Morisita's index was used to measure clonal overlap between blood and rectum within each subject. The immuneACCESS repertoire file appears here via TCRdb, limited to in-frame rearrangements. These files lack a portion of the clones; in checked studies, under half of the deficit traces to unresolved V genes, and the cause of the others is not known. V, J and clone size are those of that table, while D and trimming were read from the DNA. This sample gives approximately 60,000 clones in total; roughly 90% of them show up just once. The ten largest account for roughly 3% of the sample.

In the case of this clone: No cognate antigen has been identified for it. Within one base of it there is no much larger clone, and no base qualities were kept.

Based on the germline V gene, the CDR1 and CDR2 sequences are SGHDN and FVKESK. A distance of 8 bases separates the germline ends of V and J, which lose 3 bases and 2 bases respectively. Inclusive of the bounding cysteine and phenylalanine, the CDR3 is 13 residues long. Kept here is only the CDR3 DNA, which spans 39 bases and is read in frame from base 1. Before the diagnostic colonoscopy, none of the ulcerative colitis patients had been given immunosuppressive medication. Blood was sampled at the same time as the colonoscopy. The Wizard kit (Promega) was used to extract genomic DNA from the blood and intestinal samples. Study-wide conclusions, independent of this receptor: Controls, mild-moderate and acute severe colitis patients were separated by rectal repertoire features, and reduced rectal diversity due to clonal expansions was observed in acute severe colitis. Only a handful of individuals were included in the healthy control group, which was small. Two rectal CDR3 clonotypes turned up in every ulcerative colitis patient but in none of the controls. Autologous blood-rectal clonal overlap was significantly higher in ulcerative colitis patients than in controls, suggesting increased T cell trafficking to inflamed tissue. For technical reasons, substantially fewer templates were yielded by the blood samples of two patients, and these blood samples were excluded from blood-rectal overlap analysis. Because the repertoires came from total lymphocyte DNA, rare subsets such as regulatory T cells may have patterns that are not reflected.

The chain uses TRBV14 and TRBJ2-7; TRBD1 is a possible D gene, resting on 6 matching bases. This TCR derives from a boy between 10 and 17 years old with severe ulcerative colitis. The sequenced sample consisted of blood. In nucleotides, the sequence is TGTGCCAGCAGCCATAGGGGGACCTACGAGCAGTACTTC. It specifies CASSHRGTYEQYF.